This TCR beta chain was sequenced in a study of T cells in narcolepsy. Sequencing used immunoSEQ multiplex PCR; TCRdb keeps in-frame clones, though not all of them. Of 25,000 to 30,000 clones listed, more than 75% are singletons. This clone was recorded only once. V shed 3 bases, J shed 2 bases, and the junction held 4 bases outside the gene matches. Germline loops: CDR1 SGHTA, CDR2 FQGTGA. This CDR3 spans 15 amino acids. This clonotype was obtained from a human donor in good health. This chain uses TRBV7-3 with TRBJ1-3, with TRBD1 matching 7 bases. Sample: memory (CD45RA-) CD4+ T cells from blood. CDR3 DNA sequence: TGTGCCAGCAGCTTCACAGGGGACCCTGGAAACACCATATATTTT. It is translated as CASSFTGDPGNTIYF.